The 13 T cell receptor beta chains below all came from one sample that was sequenced in a study of T cell responses to AZD1222 COVID-19 vaccine. Some clones are missing from TCRdb's copy, which holds only in-frame ones; the method was immunoSEQ multiplex PCR. The data contain around 72,000 clones, 80% to 90% of them seen just once; the ten biggest clones take up under 30%. Specimen: peripheral blood, collected on day 0 of AZD1222 vaccination. All receptors come from an adult in good health.

This chain joins TRBV7-2 and TRBJ2-5, with 7 bases fitting TRBD1. CDR3 size: 16 residues. Germline V gene lookup returns CDR1 SGHTA and CDR2 FQGNSA. J gave up 2 bases and V 2 bases, and 8 bases lay outside the gene matches. The CDR3 sequence is CASSLFGQGVQETQYF. The CDR3, as DNA: TGTGCCAGCAGCTTATTTGGGCAGGGGGTTCAAGAGACCCAGTACTTC.

The rearrangement links TRBV11-2 to TRBJ2-5; weak D call: TRBD1 (5 bases). This CDR3 has 14 residues. Germline V CDR1 and CDR2: SGHAT, FQNNGV. Trimming shortened V by 4 bases and J by 0 bases, and 9 bases separated the two germline ends. CDR3 bases: TGTGCCAGCAGCTCCGGACAAAACCAAGAGACCCAGTACTTC. It is translated as CASSSGQNQETQYF.

The rearrangement joins TRBV7-2 to TRBJ1-1, with D perhaps TRBD1 (6 bases). Looked up from germline, CDR1 is SGHTA and CDR2 is FQGNSA. The CDR3 runs 13 residues. Trimming stripped 3 bases from V and 8 bases from J, with 13 bases between. The CDR3 is CASSFFQGQEAFF. The CDR3, as DNA: TGTGCCAGCAGCTTTTTCCAGGGGCAAGAAGCTTTCTTT.

This sequence joins TRBV5-1 and TRBJ1-1, with D possibly TRBD1 on 6 matching bases. Germline assignment: CDR1 SGHRS and CDR2 YFSETQ. CDR3 length equals 14 residues. The ends were cut back, 0 bases at V and 4 bases at J, with 10 bases in the middle. CDR3 in amino acids: CASSLEGEFTEAFF. The CDR3, as DNA: TGCGCCAGCAGCTTGGAGGGGGAATTCACTGAAGCTTTCTTT. The full variable domain, in which reference TRBV5-1 and TRBJ1-1 provide the parts outside the CDR3, is KAGVTQTPRYLIKTRGQQVTLSCSPISGHRSVSWYQQTPGQGLQFLFEYFSETQRNKGNFPGRFSGRQFSNSRSEMNVSTLELGDSALYLCASSLEGEFTEAFFGQGTRLTVV.

The chain has TRBV10-3 and TRBJ2-1, with unresolved D. Per germline, CDR1 ENHRY and CDR2 SYGVKD. Between the trimmed V and J ends, which lost 10 bases and 5 bases, there was a span of 21 bases. The CDR3 consists of 15 residues. CDR3 coding DNA: TGTGCCAGCGCGGCGGACCCCCGAAGGAACAATGAGCAGTTCTTC. Translating gives CASAADPRRNNEQFF.

This clone was seen only a few times. The rearrangement joins TRBV3-1 (or the pseudogene TRBV3-2) to TRBJ2-7; 10 bases align to TRBD1. There are 15 residues in the CDR3. The trim removed 4 bases at V and 2 bases at J, leaving 5 bases unmatched. The germline V gene encodes CDR1 LGHDT and CDR2 YNNKEL (reference sequence). The CDR3 region is CASSLGQGRTYEQYF. Here the CDR3 DNA reads TGTGCCAGCAGCCTGGGACAGGGGAGGACCTACGAGCAGTACTTC.

The CDR3 nucleotides read TGTGCCAGCAGCCAAGAGGCTCGGGGGGAGCTGTTTTTT. Encoded protein: CASSQEARGELFF. The chain couples TRBV4-2 to TRBJ2-2; D uncertain. The V end was cut by 0 bases, the J end by 8 bases, with 7 bases between. The CDR3 contains 13 residues. Germline V gene data show CDR1 as LGHNA and CDR2 as YNFKEQ.

The table lists this clone with a few counts. The chain uses TRBV15 and TRBJ2-7; unclear D gene. The V gene's germline CDR1 is LNHNV and CDR2 YYDKDF (reference sequence). V was cut by 1 base and J by 7 bases, with 11 bases left in between. CDR3 size: 13 residues. The CDR3, as DNA: TGTGCCACCAGCAGAGGTAGTCTCAAGGAGCAGTACTTC. Its protein product is CATSRGSLKEQYF. Variable domain in full (rest from reference TRBV15 and TRBJ2-7): DAMVIQNPRYQVTQFGKPVTLSCSQTLNHNVMYWYQQKSSQAPKLLFHYYDKDFNNEADTPDNFQSRRPNTSFCFLDIRSPGLGDTAMYLCATSRGSLKEQYFGPGTRLTVT.

The rearrangement links TRBV2 to TRBJ1-2; 7 bases fit TRBD1. CDR1 and CDR2 (germline): SNHLY, FYNNEI. Trimming removed 4 bases from V and 3 bases from J; junction bases left unmatched: 8. The CDR3 loop spans 15 amino acids. CDR3 nucleotide sequence: TGTGCCAGCAGTGTAGGCAGGGGGATAGACTATGGCTACACCTTC. Its translation is CASSVGRGIDYGYTF.

The table lists this clone with a count of one. This chain connects TRBV6-4 to TRBJ1-4; 7 positions match TRBD1. Trimming at V came to 10 bases and at J to 8 bases, leaving 7 bases not matched to a gene. The CDR3 has 12 residues. CDR1 is MRHNA and CDR2 is SNTAGT in the germline V gene. The CDR3 nucleotides are TGTGCCAAACAGGGGCTCGGGGAAAAACTGTTTTTT. It translates to CAKQGLGEKLFF.

This sequence joins TRBV6-6 and TRBJ2-3; TRBD2 agrees at 8 bases. Trimming cost V 6 bases and J 3 bases; bases outside gene matches: 11. Per the germline V gene, CDR1 is MNHNY and CDR2 is SVGAGI (reference sequence). The CDR3 spans 16 residues. CDR3 amino acids: CASSRTRGGWTDTQYF. The CDR3 coding sequence is TGTGCCAGCAGCCGGACCCGCGGGGGGTGGACAGATACGCAGTATTTT.

The chain combines TRBV28 with TRBJ2-2; a possible D gene is TRBD1 (6 bases). Trimming removed 0 bases at V and 5 bases at J, with 10 bases between. Per the germline V gene, CDR1 is MDHEN and CDR2 is SYDVKM. The CDR3 has 15 amino acids. CDR3 nucleotides: TGTGCCAGCAGTTTATGGGGGGCGACGACCGGGGAGCTGTTTTTT. Translated: CASSLWGATTGELFF. Complete variable domain (other parts from reference TRBV28 and TRBJ2-2): DVKVTQSSRYLVKRTGEKVFLECVQDMDHENMFWYRQDPGLGLRLIYFSYDVKMKEKGDIPEGYSVSREKKERFSLILESASTNQTSMYLCASSLWGATTGELFFGEGSRLTVL.

The V and J genes are TRBV19 and TRBJ1-6; TRBD1 aligns across 11 bases. J gave up 9 bases and V 3 bases, and 13 bases lay outside the gene matches. The CDR3 loop spans 18 amino acids. Looked up from germline, CDR1 is LNHDA and CDR2 is SQIVND (reference sequence). The CDR3 nucleotides are TGTGCCAGTAGTATCCAACTACCGGGACAGGGGGTGAGTTCACCCCTCCACTTT. Protein sequence: CASSIQLPGQGVSSPLHF.